This T cell receptor (beta chain) was observed in a study of T-cell reconstitution after alpha-beta-depleted transplantation in children (dated by TCRdb to about 2016). About the study as a whole: Using TCR repertoire profiling, the study quantitatively followed how T-cell immune reconstitution unfolded in children after TCRalphabeta/CD19-depleted allogeneic hematopoietic cell transplantation. Study-level results and caveats: In some patients, the high TCRbeta diversity seen at day 60 was put down to recipient T cells and intrathymic progenitors that had survived conditioning. The apparently early alphabetaT-cell count recovery about two months after transplant was reportedly dependent on only several hundred rapidly expanded clones derived from non-depleted graft cells. Over subsequent months, a decline in hyperexpanded clone frequencies was noted, and after one year, T-cell counts and TCRbeta diversity were mostly ascribed to newly produced T cells.

This clonotype was counted a few times. Its antigen has not been determined. Base qualities are missing; no much larger clone stands one base away. There are 13 amino acids in the CDR3, from cysteine to phenylalanine inclusive. CDR3 DNA is the only sequence kept; it has 39 bases, read in frame from the first base. CDR1 and CDR2, per the germline V gene, are KGHSH and LQKENI. V and J are trimmed by 5 bases and 5 bases, and the gene matches miss 4 bases of the junction. Libraries were constructed by PCR. The instrument given in TCRdb is Illumina HiSeq 2500. TCR library preparation used molecular barcoding, with unique molecular identifiers applied to normalize quantification of the TCRbeta repertoire. TCRdb took the public reads, trimmed them with fastp at Q25, ran MiXCR for clone calling and kept in-frame beta chains. Merged by CDR3 protein, the rows form single entries marked with the most common genes and DNA. The sample profile shows hundreds of thousands of distinct CDR3 sequences; roughly 18% of them were found once. The ten largest account for 43% of the sample.

According to the study, the label for this sample's treatment or condition signals: allogeneic hematopoietic cell transplantation with graft depleted of TCRalphabeta T cells and CD19 B cells. TCRalphabeta/CD19-depleted allogeneic hematopoietic cell grafts were given to the transplant recipients, all of whom were children. This chain is built from TRBV18 and TRBJ2-7, with TRBD2 identical over 9 junction bases. The source material was PBMCs, mostly from graft donor cells, sampled 360 days after TCRalphabeta/CD19-depleted stem cell transplant. This receptor was obtained from a male patient between 2 and 15 years old who had a stem cell transplant for acute lymphoblastic leukemia, so the T cells may come from the graft donor. The encoded CDR3 is CASSKREENEQYF. The bases read TGTGCCAGCTCAAAGCGGGAGGAGAACGAGCAGTACTTC.